This T cell receptor (beta chain) was recorded in a study of T cells in Graves' hyperthyroidism and ophthalmopathy. TCR beta CDR3 regions were amplified from RNA. The TCR CDR3 first-round RT-PCR relied on the HTBI primer set. TCRdb re-called the multiplex PCR reads with MiXCR, one entry per CDR3 protein. The profile shows about 260,000 distinct CDR3 sequences, about a sixth of them singletons. In its sample, this clonotype was seen many times. Trimming took off 5 bases at V and 1 base at J, with 5 bases between the two ends. Germline-derived CDR1 and CDR2 are DFQATT and SNEGSKA (reference sequence). The CDR3 is made up of 12 amino acids.

This chain uses TRBV20-1 with TRBJ2-2, with D unclear. This sequence was found in a woman aged 18-29 years with Graves' ophthalmopathy. Sequences were obtained from blood. The CDR3 region is CSAQWNTGELFF. As DNA, the CDR3 is TGCAGTGCTCAATGGAACACCGGGGAGCTGTTTTTT.